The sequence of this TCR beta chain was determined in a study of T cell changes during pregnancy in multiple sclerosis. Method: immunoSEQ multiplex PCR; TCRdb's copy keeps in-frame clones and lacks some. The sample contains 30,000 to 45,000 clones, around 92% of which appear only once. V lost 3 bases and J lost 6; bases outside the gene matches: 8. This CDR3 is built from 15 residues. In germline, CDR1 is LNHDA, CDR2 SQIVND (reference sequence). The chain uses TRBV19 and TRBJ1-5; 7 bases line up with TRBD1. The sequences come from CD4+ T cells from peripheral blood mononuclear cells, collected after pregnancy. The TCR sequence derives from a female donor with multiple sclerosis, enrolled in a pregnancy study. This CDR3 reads CASSIRGMKGQPQHF. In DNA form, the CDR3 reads TGTGCCAGTAGTATCAGGGGGATGAAGGGTCAGCCCCAGCATTTT.